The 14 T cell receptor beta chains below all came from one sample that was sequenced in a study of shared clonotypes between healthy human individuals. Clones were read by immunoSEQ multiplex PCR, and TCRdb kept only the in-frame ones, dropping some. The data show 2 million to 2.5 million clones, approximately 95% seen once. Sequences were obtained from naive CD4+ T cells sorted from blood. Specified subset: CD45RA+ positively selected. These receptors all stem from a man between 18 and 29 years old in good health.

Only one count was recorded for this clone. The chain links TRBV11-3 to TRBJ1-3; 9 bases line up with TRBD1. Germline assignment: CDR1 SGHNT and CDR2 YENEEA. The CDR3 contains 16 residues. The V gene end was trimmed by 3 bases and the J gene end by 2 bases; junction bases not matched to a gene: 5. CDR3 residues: CASSLGQGVAGNTIYF. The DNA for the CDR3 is TGTGCCAGCAGCTTGGGACAGGGCGTCGCTGGAAACACCATATATTTT.

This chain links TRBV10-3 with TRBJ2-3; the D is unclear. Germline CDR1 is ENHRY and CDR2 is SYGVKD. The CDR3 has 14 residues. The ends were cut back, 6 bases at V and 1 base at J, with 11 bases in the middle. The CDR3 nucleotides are TGTGCCATCAGCCCCCGGGTTGGCACAGATACGCAGTATTTT. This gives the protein CAISPRVGTDTQYF.

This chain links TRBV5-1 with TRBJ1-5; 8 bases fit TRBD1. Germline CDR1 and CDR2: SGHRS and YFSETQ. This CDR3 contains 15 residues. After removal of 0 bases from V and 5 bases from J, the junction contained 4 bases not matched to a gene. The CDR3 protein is CASSLGTGKDQPQHF. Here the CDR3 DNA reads TGCGCCAGCAGCTTGGGGACAGGGAAGGATCAGCCCCAGCATTTT.

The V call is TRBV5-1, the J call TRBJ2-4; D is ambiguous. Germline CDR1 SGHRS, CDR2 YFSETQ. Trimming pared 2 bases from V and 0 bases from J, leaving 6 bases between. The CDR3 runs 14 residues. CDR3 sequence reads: CASSLVTAKNIQYF. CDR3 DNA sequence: TGCGCCAGCAGCTTAGTCACAGCCAAAAACATTCAGTACTTC.

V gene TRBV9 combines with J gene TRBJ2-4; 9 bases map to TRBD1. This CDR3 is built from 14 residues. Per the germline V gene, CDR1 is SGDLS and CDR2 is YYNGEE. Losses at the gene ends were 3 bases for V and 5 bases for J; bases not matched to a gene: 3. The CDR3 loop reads CASSGDRDQNIQYF. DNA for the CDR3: TGTGCCAGCAGCGGGGACAGGGACCAAAACATTCAGTACTTC.

CDR3 bases: TGCGCCAGCAGTGAGTCGGCGGCTAGGGGGGGATATGAGCAGTTCTTC. Translated, it gives CASSESAARGGYEQFF. The chain carries TRBV10-1 and TRBJ2-1; D might be TRBD2 (7 bases). The V gene's germline CDR1 is WNHNN and CDR2 SYGVQD (reference sequence). The CDR3 is 16 residues long. Trimming stripped 0 bases from V and 8 bases from J, with 17 bases between.

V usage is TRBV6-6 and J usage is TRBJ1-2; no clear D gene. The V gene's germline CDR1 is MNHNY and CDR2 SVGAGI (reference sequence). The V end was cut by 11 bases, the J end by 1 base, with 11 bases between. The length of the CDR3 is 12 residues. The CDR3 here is CAVQYSNYGYTF. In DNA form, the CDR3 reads TGTGCCGTACAATACAGTAACTATGGCTACACCTTC.

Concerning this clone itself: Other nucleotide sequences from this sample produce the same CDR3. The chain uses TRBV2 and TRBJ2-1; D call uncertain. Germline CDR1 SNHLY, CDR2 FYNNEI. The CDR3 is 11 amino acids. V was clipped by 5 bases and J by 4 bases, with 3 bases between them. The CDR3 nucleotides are TGTGCCAGCAGTACTTACAATGAGCAGTTCTTC. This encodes CASSTYNEQFF. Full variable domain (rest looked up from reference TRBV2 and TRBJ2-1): EPEVTQTPSHQVTQMGQEVILRCVPISNHLYFYWYRQILGQKVEFLVSFYNNEISEKSEIFDDQFSVERPDGSNFTLKIRSTKLEDSAMYFCASSTYNEQFFGPGTRLTVL.

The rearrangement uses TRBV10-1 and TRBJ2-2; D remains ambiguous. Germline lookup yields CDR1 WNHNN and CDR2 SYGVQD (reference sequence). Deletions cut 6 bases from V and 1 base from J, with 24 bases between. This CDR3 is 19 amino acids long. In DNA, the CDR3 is TGCGCCAGCAGGGATCGACTCTTAGGGCAGCCCGAGAACACCGGGGAGCTGTTTTTT. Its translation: CASRDRLLGQPENTGELFF.

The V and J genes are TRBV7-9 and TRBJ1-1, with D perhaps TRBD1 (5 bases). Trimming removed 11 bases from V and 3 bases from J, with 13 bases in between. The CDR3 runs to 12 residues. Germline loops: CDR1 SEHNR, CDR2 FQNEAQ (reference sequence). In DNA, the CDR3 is TGTGCCGGGGGACGAGGGGACACTGAAGCTTTCTTT. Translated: CAGGRGDTEAFF.

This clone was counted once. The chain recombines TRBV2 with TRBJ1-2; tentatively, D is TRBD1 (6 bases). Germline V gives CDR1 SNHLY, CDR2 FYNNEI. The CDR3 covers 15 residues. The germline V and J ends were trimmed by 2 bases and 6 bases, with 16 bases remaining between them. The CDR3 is CASSEKPAGVDGYTF. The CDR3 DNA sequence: TGTGCCAGCAGTGAAAAGCCGGCAGGGGTAGATGGCTACACCTTC.

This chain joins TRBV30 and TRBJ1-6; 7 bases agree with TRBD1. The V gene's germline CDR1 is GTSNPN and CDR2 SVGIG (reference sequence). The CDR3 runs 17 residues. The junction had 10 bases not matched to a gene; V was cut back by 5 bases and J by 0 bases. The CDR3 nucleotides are TGTGCCTGGGCCAGGGGGAAAGCAGACTCCTATAATTCACCCCTCCACTTT. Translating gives CAWARGKADSYNSPLHF.

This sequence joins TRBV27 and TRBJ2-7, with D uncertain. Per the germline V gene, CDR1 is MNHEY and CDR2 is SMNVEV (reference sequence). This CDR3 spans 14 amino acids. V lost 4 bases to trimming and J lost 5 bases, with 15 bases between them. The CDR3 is CASSSSPLWDEQYF. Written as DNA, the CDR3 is TGTGCCAGCAGTTCTTCCCCCCTCTGGGACGAGCAGTACTTC.

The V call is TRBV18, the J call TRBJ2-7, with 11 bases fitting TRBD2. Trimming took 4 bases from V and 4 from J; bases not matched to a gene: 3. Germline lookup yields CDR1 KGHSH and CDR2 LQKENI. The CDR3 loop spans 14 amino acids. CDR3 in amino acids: CASSQTSGIYEQYF. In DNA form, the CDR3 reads TGTGCCAGCTCACAGACTAGCGGGATATACGAGCAGTACTTC.